Described below is a single TCR beta chain sequence and its context. Its antigen remains unknown. TCRdb processed the reads anew with MiXCR; each CDR3 protein has one entry. The data show approximately 280,000 distinct CDR3 sequences, with under 25% seen just once and 15% to 20% held by the top ten. The entry originates in a study of T cell repertoires in cytomegalovirus infection. Study information: Alongside well-studied HLA-B-restricted CMV epitopes, recently identified HLA-C-restricted CMV epitopes were also used.

CDR3 length equals 16 residues. V dropped 4 bases and J dropped 4 bases, with 21 bases sitting between them. Germline CDR1 reads SGHDT; CDR2 reads YYEEEE. V gene TRBV5-6 combines with J gene TRBJ2-7; D is unresolved. Here the sequenced sample was cultured PBMCs, taken from culture after CMV antigen stimulation. The source is a human donor in good health (CMV status not recorded). Some clones in this sample may be carry-over from other donors' samples. The DNA of the CDR3 is TGTGCCAGCAGCCCGCCTCCCAGAAGTATGGGATACGAGCAGTACTTC. It is translated as CASSPPPRSMGYEQYF.